The 20 T cell receptor beta chains below come from one sample, sequenced in a study. TCRdb called the RT-PCR reads again in MiXCR, with one record for every CDR3 protein. The data hold hundreds of thousands of distinct CDR3 sequences, with over 12% observed a single time. Sequencing was performed on memory CD4+ T cells from blood. Receptors were obtained from a female donor in good health, serving as a healthy control.

The CDR3 loop is CASRGMGLAGVSEQFF. The CDR3 nucleotides read TGTGCCAGCAGGGGGATGGGACTAGCGGGAGTTAGTGAGCAGTTCTTC. V gene TRBV27 combines with J gene TRBJ2-1; the match to TRBD2 covers 14 bases. Germline V lookup: CDR1 MNHEY, CDR2 SMNVEV (reference sequence). The CDR3 runs 16 residues. The V and J ends lost 6 bases and 9 bases, in that order; junction bases with no gene match: 10.

Regarding this clonotype: A much larger clone sits a single nucleotide away, making a read error possible. The chain carries TRBV12-3 or TRBV12-4 and TRBJ1-1, with D maybe TRBD1 (6 bases). The CDR3 contains 15 residues. The CDR3 DNA reads as TGTGCCAGCAGTTTAGAGGGGGGAATGAACGCTGAAGCTTTCTTT. It yields the protein CASSLEGGMNAEAFF.

The chain has TRBV20-1 and TRBJ2-3; TRBD2 agrees at 9 bases. The ends lost 7 bases at V and 4 bases at J; junction bases unmatched: 15. CDR3 size: 16 residues. The V gene's germline CDR1 is DFQATT and CDR2 SNEGSKA (reference sequence). CDR3 DNA: TGCAGTGGAGACGGGAGCCGAGCGGGGGGTGCAGATACGCAGTATTTT. Translated: CSGDGSRAGGADTQYF.

The table lists this clonotype with a few counts. The V gene is TRBV6-5, the J gene TRBJ1-2; D ambiguous. The CDR3 totals 13 residues. V lost 4 bases and J lost 2, with 8 bases in between. Germline CDR1 is MNHEY and CDR2 is SVGAGI. CDR3 sequence reads: CASSSRPNYGYTF. The CDR3 DNA sequence: TGTGCCAGCAGTTCAAGACCCAACTATGGCTACACCTTC.

The DNA of the CDR3 is TGTGCCAGCAGTTTAAGGAACAGGGGTGAGACCCAGTACTTC. It specifies CASSLRNRGETQYF. The V and J genes are TRBV28 and TRBJ2-5, with TRBD1 matching over 7 bases. The CDR3 length is 14 residues. Germline V lookup: CDR1 MDHEN, CDR2 SYDVKM. V was pared by 2 bases and J by 5 bases, with 5 bases of the junction left unmatched.

J is TRBJ1-6 and V is TRBV12-3 or TRBV12-4; 8 positions match TRBD1. V lost 4 bases to trimming and J lost 7 bases; unmatched junction nucleotides: 6. CDR3 length equals 15 residues. The CDR3 DNA reads TGTGCCAGCAGTTCCCAGGGGGCGGGGAATTCACCCCTCCACTTT. This sequence encodes CASSSQGAGNSPLHF.

This clonotype has only a few counts. The genes are TRBV27 and TRBJ2-2; 7 bases fit TRBD1. The CDR3 totals 16 residues. Looked up from germline, CDR1 is MNHEY and CDR2 is SMNVEV (reference sequence). Unmatched junction bases numbered 11, after V lost 3 bases and J lost 7 bases. CDR3 DNA: TGTGCCAGCAGTTTTTCGGCGGTAGGGGGCGTCGGGGAGCTGTTTTTT. Protein: CASSFSAVGGVGELFF.

The chain employs TRBV28 and TRBJ1-4, with D unresolved. The V end was cut by 6 bases, the J end by 8 bases, with 16 bases between. CDR3 length equals 14 residues. Germline-derived CDR1 and CDR2 are MDHEN and SYDVKM. CDR3 sequence reads: CASRPEGPAEKLFF. In DNA, the CDR3 is TGTGCCAGCAGGCCTGAGGGTCCAGCGGAAAAACTGTTTTTT.

The chain carries TRBV6-2 or TRBV6-3 and TRBJ1-1; D is uncertain. The CDR3 runs to 14 residues. V lost 7 bases, J lost 5 bases, and 17 bases lay in between. Germline V gives CDR1 MNHEY, CDR2 SVGEGT. The CDR3 loop is CASTYEELLTEAFF. Written as DNA, the CDR3 is TGTGCCAGCACCTATGAGGAACTGTTGACTGAAGCTTTCTTT.

The sample holds a few counts of this clonotype. This chain connects TRBV15 to TRBJ1-6, with D unclear. This CDR3 has 14 residues. Germline V gives CDR1 LNHNV, CDR2 YYDKDF (reference sequence). Deletions cut 0 bases from V and 9 bases from J, with 9 bases between. The CDR3 DNA reads TGTGCCACCAGCAGAGATCGTGGAGGTTCACCCCTCCACTTT. Protein: CATSRDRGGSPLHF.

This clonotype was recorded many times. The V gene is TRBV5-6, the J gene TRBJ2-5; tentatively, D is TRBD2 (5 bases). Trimming stripped 3 bases from V and 2 bases from J, with 14 bases between. The CDR3 has 15 amino acids. Germline V lookup: CDR1 SGHDT, CDR2 YYEEEE. DNA of the CDR3: TGTGCCAGCAGCTCGAAGGGTTCGGGACAAGAGACCCAGTACTTC. This encodes CASSSKGSGQETQYF. Filled out from reference TRBV5-6 and TRBJ2-5, the complete variable domain reads DAGVTQSPTHLIKTRGQQVTLRCSPKSGHDTVSWYQQALGQGPQFIFQYYEEEERQRGNFPDRFSGHQFPNYSSELNVNALLLGDSALYLCASSSKGSGQETQYFGPGTRLLVL.

In its sample, this clonotype was seen many times. The V and J genes are TRBV6-5 and TRBJ1-3; 7 nucleotides agree with TRBD1. The germline CDR1 and CDR2 sequences are MNHEY and SVGAGI. The CDR3 runs to 16 residues. V was pared by 6 bases and J by 4 bases, with 12 bases of the junction left unmatched. The chain's CDR3 is CASSVYFGTVGNTIYF. For the CDR3, the DNA is TGTGCCAGCAGCGTATACTTCGGGACAGTAGGAAACACCATATATTTT.

This clonotype turned up a few times. The chain joins TRBV6-6 to TRBJ1-2; D may be TRBD1 (5 bases). The CDR3 covers 14 residues. The germline V gene encodes CDR1 MNHNY and CDR2 SVGAGI (reference sequence). The V gene lost 2 bases and the J gene lost 4 bases, with 11 bases spanning the gap. The CDR3 DNA sequence: TGTGCCAGCAGTTACGGCCAGGGAGCCTATGGCTACACCTTC. This encodes CASSYGQGAYGYTF.

The V call is TRBV12-3 or TRBV12-4, the J call TRBJ2-7; D possibly corresponds to TRBD2 (6 bases). The CDR3 covers 15 residues. V lost 3 bases, J lost 0 bases, and 12 bases lay in between. The CDR3 region has the DNA TGTGCCAGCAGTTTTGGGGGGTCCCGCTCCTACGAGCAGTACTTC. Translation: CASSFGGSRSYEQYF.

The chain is built from TRBV7-2 and TRBJ2-3; TRBD1 agrees at 8 bases. V dropped 10 bases and J dropped 0; count of bases not matched to a gene: 6. Looked up from germline, CDR1 is SGHTA and CDR2 is FQGNSA. The CDR3 is 14 amino acids. DNA of the CDR3: TGTGCCACCTCGACAGGGGCTAGCACAGATACGCAGTATTTT. This sequence encodes CATSTGASTDTQYF.

A few counts support this clonotype. The chain combines TRBV7-8 with TRBJ2-3; a weak D match, TRBD1 (6 bases). Germline loops: CDR1 SGHVS, CDR2 FQNEAQ. The germline V and J ends were trimmed by 4 bases and 2 bases, with 10 bases remaining between them. The CDR3 is made up of 14 amino acids. The CDR3 spells CASSSDRTTDTQYF. For the CDR3, the DNA is TGTGCCAGCAGCTCTGACAGGACCACAGATACGCAGTATTTT.

The chain combines TRBV7-2 with TRBJ1-6; maybe TRBD1 (5 bases). The CDR3 has 14 residues. V lost 5 bases, J lost 7 bases, and 12 bases lay in between. Germline CDR1 SGHTA, CDR2 FQGNSA. The CDR3 here is CASSGDGRNSPLHF. The CDR3 DNA reads TGTGCCAGCAGCGGGGACGGGAGGAATTCACCCCTCCACTTT.

The chain has TRBV6-2 or TRBV6-3 and TRBJ2-1; D is uncertain. V was pared by 7 bases and J by 0 bases, with 10 bases between. Germline V CDR1 and CDR2: MNHEY, SVGEGT. CDR3 size: 14 residues. This chain's CDR3 is CASTPRGSYNEQFF. The CDR3 DNA is TGTGCCAGCACTCCACGAGGCTCCTACAATGAGCAGTTCTTC.

This clonotype appeared many times. V is TRBV15 and J is TRBJ2-5; 7 bases map to TRBD1. The germline V gene has CDR1 LNHNV and CDR2 YYDKDF (reference sequence). The CDR3 has 13 residues. The junction had 8 bases not matched to a gene; V was cut back by 8 bases and J by 5 bases. CDR3 nucleotides: TGTGCCACCTCCCGAGCCAGGGGGGAGACCCAGTACTTC. Amino acids: CATSRARGETQYF.

The V call is TRBV20-1, the J call TRBJ2-1, with D uncertain. Trimming left V 3 bases short and J 7 bases short, with 7 bases between. The CDR3 sequence is 11 residues long. Germline-derived CDR1 and CDR2 are DFQATT and SNEGSKA (reference sequence). The CDR3 reads CSASRVNEQFF. The CDR3 region has the DNA TGCAGTGCTAGTAGGGTGAATGAGCAGTTCTTC.